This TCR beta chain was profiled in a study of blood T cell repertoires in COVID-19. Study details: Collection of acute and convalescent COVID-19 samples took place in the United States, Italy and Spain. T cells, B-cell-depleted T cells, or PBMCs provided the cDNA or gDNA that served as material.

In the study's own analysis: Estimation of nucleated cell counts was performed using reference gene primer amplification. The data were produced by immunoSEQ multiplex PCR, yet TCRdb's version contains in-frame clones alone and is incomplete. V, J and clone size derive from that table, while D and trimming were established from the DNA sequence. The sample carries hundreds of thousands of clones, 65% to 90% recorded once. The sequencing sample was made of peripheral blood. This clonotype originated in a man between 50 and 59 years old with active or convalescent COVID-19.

CDR3 protein: CASRAMGTTGELFF. The CDR3 nucleotides read TGTGCCAGCAGGGCTATGGGGACAACCGGGGAGCTGTTTTTT. The V and J genes are TRBV27 and TRBJ2-2; weak D call: TRBD1 (6 bases). Germline lookup yields CDR1 MNHEY and CDR2 SMNVEV (reference sequence). CDR3 length: 14 amino acids. Trimming removed 6 bases at V and 5 bases at J, with 13 bases between.